Listed here are 3 T cell receptor beta chains from one sample, sequenced in a study of blood T cell repertoires in COVID-19. Profiling relied on immunoSEQ multiplex PCR, and the TCRdb table lists in-frame clones only, not all of them. The data show about 170,000 clones, 70% to 90% seen once. Sequencing was done on a sample of peripheral blood. The receptors come from a man aged 50 to 60 with active or convalescent COVID-19.

This clone appeared a few times. V and J are TRBV6-5 and TRBJ1-1, with no clear D. This CDR3 has 11 residues. CDR1 and CDR2 from the germline V gene are MNHEY and SVGAGI. The V gene lost 2 bases and the J gene lost 12 bases, with 10 bases spanning the gap. The CDR3 region has the DNA TGTGCCAGCAGTTACAGAGGACTTTCTTTCTTT. This sequence encodes CASSYRGLSFF.

The chain couples TRBV7-9 to TRBJ2-4, with 7 bases identical to TRBD1. This CDR3 has 14 amino acids. Germline lookup yields CDR1 SEHNR and CDR2 FQNEAQ (reference sequence). With V trimmed by 3 bases and J by 4 bases, 3 bases remained unmatched. The CDR3 loop is CASSLRDSKNIQYF. The CDR3 nucleotides are TGTGCCAGCAGCTTGAGGGACAGTAAAAACATTCAGTACTTC. The full variable domain, in which reference TRBV7-9 and TRBJ2-4 provide the parts outside the CDR3, is DTGVSQNPRHKITKRGQNVTFRCDPISEHNRLYWYRQTLGQGPEFLTYFQNEAQLEKSRLLSDRFSAERPKGSFSTLEIQRTEQGDSAMYLCASSLRDSKNIQYFGAGTRLSVL.

The CDR3 DNA reads TGTGCCAGCAGTTACGGGGCTAGCACAGATACGCAGTATTTT. This translates into CASSYGASTDTQYF. The chain links TRBV6-2 or TRBV6-3 to TRBJ2-3, with D possibly TRBD1 on 5 matching bases. The V and J ends lost 2 bases and 0 bases respectively, with 6 bases between them. This CDR3 contains 14 residues. In germline, CDR1 is MNHEY, CDR2 SVGEGT.